The 14 T cell receptor beta chains reported below all come from one sample, sequenced in a study of blood T cells in healthy people across ages. A sample-barcoded 5' primer and a J-beta primer mix were used in a second PCR of roughly 7 to 12 cycles. TCRdb reprocessed the 5' RACE reads via MiXCR and lists one record per CDR3 protein. The sample shows hundreds of thousands of distinct CDR3 sequences, over 40% of them seen only once. Sequencing input: blood. The origin of the receptors is an elderly woman in good health.

This clonotype was seen more than once but under ten times. V gene TRBV6-1 combines with J gene TRBJ2-1; the D call may be TRBD1 or TRBD2 (5 bases each). The length of the CDR3 is 16 residues. Per the germline V gene, CDR1 is MNHNS and CDR2 is SASEGT. The V gene lost 8 bases and the J gene lost 0 bases, with 17 bases spanning the gap. CDR3 sequence: CASGRSWGSSYNEQFF. The CDR3 region has the DNA TGTGCCAGCGGGAGAAGCTGGGGGAGCTCCTACAATGAGCAGTTCTTC.

In its sample, this clonotype was seen a few times. The chain joins TRBV18 to TRBJ2-5; 9 bases are a match to TRBD1. The length of the CDR3 is 15 residues. The germline CDR1 and CDR2 sequences are KGHSH and LQKENI. Trimming at V came to 1 base and at J to 3 bases, leaving 3 bases not matched to a gene. CDR3 protein: CASSPRDRVKETQYF. CDR3 DNA: TGTGCCAGCTCACCACGGGACAGGGTAAAAGAGACCCAGTACTTC.

The J gene is TRBJ1-1, the V gene TRBV29-1, with TRBD1 identical over 10 bases. The CDR3 is made up of 13 amino acids. The ends lost 1 base at V and 4 bases at J; junction bases unmatched: 0. Germline CDR1 and CDR2: SQVTM and ANQGSEA. The CDR3 DNA reads TGCAGCGTTGAAGGGACAGGGGGCACTGAAGCTTTCTTT. Translation: CSVEGTGGTEAFF.

Concerning this clonotype: A much larger clonotype is one base distant, so this may be a read error. V and J are TRBV28 and TRBJ2-3, with 8 bases that match TRBD2. V was clipped by 7 bases and J by 6 bases; unmatched bases: 6. The CDR3 is 13 amino acids. CDR1 MDHEN and CDR2 SYDVKM come from the germline V gene. The CDR3 region has the DNA TGTGCCAGCACCGCCGGGGGGGCCGATACGCAGTATTTT. Amino acid sequence: CASTAGGADTQYF.

This clonotype was counted only a few times. The chain combines TRBV28 with TRBJ2-1, with 8 bases identical to TRBD1. J lost 8 bases, V lost 5 bases, and 8 bases had no gene match. CDR3 length: 14 residues. Germline assignment: CDR1 MDHEN and CDR2 SYDVKM. CDR3 bases: TGTGCCAGCAGTCCGTGGACAGGGAAGGATGAGCAGTTCTTC. Translation: CASSPWTGKDEQFF.

The chain joins TRBV7-2 to TRBJ2-1; D is unclear. This CDR3 spans 15 amino acids. Between the trimmed V and J ends, which lost 3 bases and 5 bases, there was a span of 14 bases. Germline V gene data show CDR1 as SGHTA and CDR2 as FQGNSA. CDR3 sequence: CASSLQANRDNEQFF. CDR3 bases: TGTGCCAGCAGCTTGCAAGCGAATCGGGACAATGAGCAGTTCTTC.

This clonotype was recorded only once. Being one base from a much bigger clone, this may be a read error. The chain is built from TRBV5-1 and TRBJ1-2; the D gene is possibly TRBD1 (5 bases). CDR1 is SGHRS and CDR2 is YFSETQ in the germline V gene. The CDR3 spans 13 residues. The CDR3 DNA sequence: TGCGCCGGCAGCTTGAGGGGAGACTATGGCTACACCTTC. Translating it yields CAGSLRGDYGYTF. The whole variable domain, remainder taken from reference TRBV5-1 and TRBJ1-2, is KAGVTQTPRYLIKTRGQQVTLSCSPISGHRSVSWYQQTPGQGLQFLFEYFSETQRNKGNFPGRFSGRQFSNSRSEMNVSTLELGDSALYLCAGSLRGDYGYTFGSGTRLTVV.

The chain employs TRBV29-1 and TRBJ2-3, with D maybe TRBD1 (6 bases). The CDR3 is 14 amino acids. Trimming cost V 8 bases and J 0 bases, with 15 bases left between them. Germline CDR1 is SQVTM and CDR2 is ANQGSEA. The CDR3 coding sequence is TGCAGCACTGAGGGACACTCTAGCACAGATACGCAGTATTTT. This sequence encodes CSTEGHSSTDTQYF.

The chain employs TRBV6-5 and TRBJ2-7; 9 bases match TRBD1. Trimming removed 7 bases from V and 1 base from J; junction bases left unmatched: 8. CDR1 and CDR2 (germline): MNHEY, SVGAGI. CDR3 length: 15 amino acids. This chain's CDR3 is CASNRGQGYSYEQYF. CDR3 DNA: TGTGCCAGCAATCGGGGACAGGGATATTCCTACGAGCAGTACTTC.

This chain links TRBV5-1 with TRBJ2-1; 8 positions agree with TRBD2. Losses at the gene ends were 3 bases for V and 8 bases for J; bases not matched to a gene: 4. The CDR3 totals 13 residues. Germline V gives CDR1 SGHRS, CDR2 YFSETQ. The DNA of the CDR3 is TGCGCCAGCAGCTGGGCGGGGGGAGATGAGCAGTTCTTC. It translates to CASSWAGGDEQFF.

The chain links TRBV20-1 to TRBJ2-3; no clear D. The CDR3 consists of 15 residues. The V end was cut by 5 bases, the J end by 3 bases, with 18 bases between. Germline CDR1 DFQATT, CDR2 SNEGSKA (reference sequence). CDR3 sequence: CSAPRLRKATDTQYF. CDR3 DNA sequence: TGCAGTGCTCCCCGACTGCGCAAGGCTACAGATACGCAGTATTTT.

The chain recombines TRBV28 with TRBJ2-2; D gene ambiguous. The V end was cut by 5 bases, the J end by 8 bases, with 15 bases between. The CDR3 has 14 amino acids. CDR1 and CDR2 from the germline V gene are MDHEN and SYDVKM. CDR3 coding DNA: TGTGCCAGCAGTCCAGGCGTCGCCGGGGGGGAGCTGTTTTTT. Protein sequence: CASSPGVAGGELFF.

This clonotype was recorded once. V is TRBV7-2 and J is TRBJ1-1, with a weak D call TRBD1 (5 bases). V lost 3 bases to trimming and J lost 8 bases, with 16 bases between them. Germline values: CDR1 SGHTA, CDR2 FQGNSA. There are 14 residues in the CDR3. CDR3 amino acids: CASSFASGQGEAFF. CDR3 bases: TGTGCCAGCAGCTTCGCTTCAGGGCAGGGAGAAGCTTTCTTT. Based on the CDR3 plus reference TRBV7-2 and TRBJ1-1, the full variable domain is GAGVSQSPSNKVTEKGKDVELRCDPISGHTALYWYRQSLGQGLEFLIYFQGNSAPDKSGLPSDRFSAERTGGSVSTLTIQRTQQEDSAVYLCASSFASGQGEAFFGQGTRLTVV.

In its sample, this clonotype was seen many times. The rearrangement links TRBV7-9 to TRBJ2-5; D gene unclear. CDR3 size: 12 residues. V gave up 7 bases and J gave up 4 bases, with 10 bases separating them. The germline V gene encodes CDR1 SEHNR and CDR2 FQNEAQ (reference sequence). The CDR3 DNA follows: TGTGCCAGCACTTCCAACGTAGAGACCCAGTACTTC. Encoded protein: CASTSNVETQYF. Supplemented by reference TRBV7-9 and TRBJ2-5, the full variable domain reads DTGVSQNPRHKITKRGQNVTFRCDPISEHNRLYWYRQTLGQGPEFLTYFQNEAQLEKSRLLSDRFSAERPKGSFSTLEIQRTEQGDSAMYLCASTSNVETQYFGPGTRLLVL.